The rows below give T cell receptor beta chains drawn from one sample of a study of blood T cell repertoires in COVID-19. Profiling relied on immunoSEQ multiplex PCR, and the TCRdb table lists in-frame clones only, not all of them. The sample consists of 140,000 to 150,000 clones, roughly 80% of them appearing once. The sample taken for sequencing was peripheral blood. These receptors all come from a human donor in a cohort sampled during active COVID-19. Both conserved end residues are part of each CDR3. D genes are given only for firm matches. Clone sizes are given selectively: once, few, many, or a class where the clone is expanded.

J	size	D	V	length	DNA	CDR3
TRBJ1-1	NA	TRBD1	TRBV18	15	TGTGCCAGCTCACCTCGACCGGACAGGGGCACTGAAGCTTTCTTT	CASSPRPDRGTEAFF
TRBJ1-4	NA	NA	TRBV7-9	16	TGTGCCAGCAGCTGGGGCCGGAACAGCCCTAATGAAAAACTGTTTTTT	CASSWGRNSPNEKLFF
TRBJ2-5	NA	NA	TRBV29-1	13	TGCAGCGTTCCAGGGGGGAGGAGGGAGACCCAGTACTTC	CSVPGGRRETQYF
TRBJ1-5	NA	NA	TRBV6-1	14	TGTGCCAGCAGTGAAAATTATAGCAATCAGCCCCAGCATTTT	CASSENYSNQPQHF
TRBJ1-5	NA	TRBD1	TRBV19	18	TGTGCCAGTAGTATCCCGTGGACAGGAACTTATAGCAATCAGCCCCAGCATTTT	CASSIPWTGTYSNQPQHF
TRBJ2-1	NA	NA	TRBV2	13	TGTGCCAGCACTTCCGCCGGAGGGCTGGAGCAGTTCTTC	CASTSAGGLEQFF
TRBJ1-5	NA	NA	TRBV11-3	15	TGTGCCAGCAGCTTAGGAGCAGGGAACCATCAGCCCCAGCATTTT	CASSLGAGNHQPQHF
TRBJ2-5	NA	NA	TRBV7-6	16	TGTGCCAGCAGCTTAGTAGCCAGGGGGGATCGAGAGACCCAGTACTTC	CASSLVARGDRETQYF
TRBJ2-6	NA	NA	TRBV28	17	TGTGCCAGCAGTTTCCGGTTAGTCCTTTCTGGGGCCAACGTCCTGACTTTC	CASSFRLVLSGANVLTF
TRBJ1-2	NA	TRBD1	TRBV27	21	TGTGCCAGCACTTCGATTTACCGGGACAGGGATCGCCCCGATCGCATCTATGGCTACACCTTC	CASTSIYRDRDRPDRIYGYTF
TRBJ1-4	NA	NA	TRBV6-1	13	TGTGCCAGCAGTGAAACCAGTAATGAAAAACTGTTTTTT	CASSETSNEKLFF
TRBJ2-1	NA	TRBD1	TRBV2	14	TGTGCCCACAACCCAGAAGACAGGGGTCATGAGCAGTTCTTC	CAHNPEDRGHEQFF
TRBJ2-3	NA	NA	TRBV24-1	12	TGTGCCACCAGTGACTACACAGATACGCAGTATTTT	CATSDYTDTQYF
TRBJ1-6	NA	TRBD1	TRBV20-1	16	TGCAGTGCTGGTGGGACAGGGAGCTCCTATAATTCACCCCTCCACTTT	CSAGGTGSSYNSPLHF
TRBJ1-2	few	NA	TRBV7-2	14	TGTGCCAGCAGCTTGACAGGTGTTAACTATGGCTACACCTTC	CASSLTGVNYGYTF
TRBJ2-1	NA	TRBD2	TRBV10-3	15	TGTGCCATCACGGTGGTGGCGGGGGGTCACAATGAGCAGTTCTTC	CAITVVAGGHNEQFF
TRBJ2-3	NA	NA	TRBV6-5	12	TGTGCCAGCAGTTACGGGGACTATACGCAGTATTTT	CASSYGDYTQYF
TRBJ1-1	NA	NA	TRBV6-6	16	TGTGCCAGCAGTTACCTCGTAGGGGAAAGAAGGACTGAAGCTTTCTTT	CASSYLVGERRTEAFF
TRBJ2-1	once	TRBD2	TRBV24-1	15	TGTGCCACCAGTGTAGCGGGGGGCCCTATGAATGAGCAGTTCTTC	CATSVAGGPMNEQFF
TRBJ1-2	NA	NA	TRBV6-2/TRBV6-3	16	TGTGCCAGCAGTTACCCGGTTAACAGCCTTCCTATCGACTACACCTTC	CASSYPVNSLPIDYTF
TRBJ1-2	NA	TRBD1	TRBV30	16	TGTGCCTGGAGGAATCTACAGGGGGCATTATGGTATGGCTACACCTTC	CAWRNLQGALWYGYTF
TRBJ1-2	NA	NA	TRBV19	13	TGTGCCAGTACGAGGCAGTTAAACTATGGCTACACCTTC	CASTRQLNYGYTF
TRBJ1-1	NA	NA	TRBV30	12	TGTGCCTGCGGCCCTAGGGAGGCGAAAGCTTTCTTT	CACGPREAKAFF
TRBJ2-2	NA	NA	TRBV5-3	14	TGTGCCAGAAGCTCTTTCTGGACAGGAGGGAGGCTGTTTTTT	CARSSFWTGGRLFF
TRBJ1-4	once	NA	TRBV4-2	16	TGTGCCAGCAGCACGCAATTACAGGAAACGGGTGAAAAACTGTTTTTT	CASSTQLQETGEKLFF
TRBJ2-1	NA	NA	TRBV4-2	17	TGTGCCAGCAGCCCCCACTATGACGGAACTTTGAGGTATGAGCAGTTCTTC	CASSPHYDGTLRYEQFF
TRBJ1-2	once	TRBD1	TRBV5-4	16	TGTGCCAGCAGCTTGGATTCAGGACAGGGAGACTATGGCTACACCTTC	CASSLDSGQGDYGYTF
TRBJ1-1	NA	NA	TRBV6-2/TRBV6-3	13	TGTGCCAGCAGTTACTCCATGCGGACTGAAGCTTTCTTT	CASSYSMRTEAFF
TRBJ1-1	NA	NA	TRBV19	11	TGTGCCTGGGGGGGCGGGGCTGAAGCTTTCTTT	CAWGGGAEAFF
TRBJ1-6	NA	TRBD1	TRBV7-2	14	TGTGCCAGCAGCTCGGGACAGGGGAGAACACCCCTCCACTTT	CASSSGQGRTPLHF
TRBJ2-7	few	NA	TRBV10-1	15	TGCGCCAGCAGTGAACTCGCAGGCGACGCTGGAGAGCAGTACTTC	CASSELAGDAGEQYF
TRBJ1-1	NA	NA	TRBV11-1	15	TGTGCCAGCAGCCAAAACTCCAACAGGATCACTGAAGCTTTCTTT	CASSQNSNRITEAFF
TRBJ2-4	NA	NA	TRBV1	12	TGCACCAGCAGCCAACCCGAAAACATTCAGTACTTC	CTSSQPENIQYF
TRBJ1-4	NA	NA	TRBV5-1	16	TGCGCCAGCAGCCCGGAAGGAGGGAGAAGGAATGAAAAACTGTTTTTT	CASSPEGGRRNEKLFF
TRBJ1-1	few	TRBD1	TRBV4-2	15	TGTGCCAGCAGCTTCTGGACAGGGACGAACACTGAAGCTTTCTTT	CASSFWTGTNTEAFF
TRBJ2-3	NA	TRBD1	TRBV6-5	15	TGTGCCAGCTCCATGGGGGGGACAGGGACGGGTACGCAGTATTTT	CASSMGGTGTGTQYF
TRBJ1-3	NA	NA	TRBV11-2	16	TGTGCCAGCAGCTTAGGGACAGCTAGCTCTGGAAACACCATATATTTT	CASSLGTASSGNTIYF